This entry lists 13 T cell receptor beta chains sequenced from one sample in a study of shared clonotypes between healthy human individuals. Positively selected for CCR7, the CD45RO-negative cells used as naive CD8 cells excluded terminally differentiated effector memory CD45RA+ cells. Profiled with immunoSEQ multiplex PCR; TCRdb holds only in-frame clones, not every one. Of 500,000 to 700,000 clones in the sample, 85% to 95% were seen once. Sequenced input: naive CD8+ T cells sorted from blood. These receptors originate from a woman in her 30s in good health.

The chain uses TRBV9 and TRBJ1-2; a possible D gene is TRBD1 (5 bases). There are 16 residues in the CDR3. Trimming removed 0 bases at V and 3 bases at J, with 15 bases between. Germline CDR1 and CDR2: SGDLS and YYNGEE. The CDR3 DNA reads TGTGCCAGCAGCGTAGCGCGGGAAGGGGAGGACTATGGCTACACCTTC. This codes for CASSVAREGEDYGYTF. Variable domain in full (rest from reference TRBV9 and TRBJ1-2): DSGVTQTPKHLITATGQRVTLRCSPRSGDLSVYWYQQSLDQGLQFLIQYYNGEERAKGNILERFSAQQFPDLHSELNLSSLELGDSALYFCASSVAREGEDYGYTFGSGTRLTVV.

As regards this clone: The sample contains more than one DNA sequence encoding this CDR3. The chain recombines TRBV19 with TRBJ1-2; D remains ambiguous. Per the germline V gene, CDR1 is LNHDA and CDR2 is SQIVND (reference sequence). This CDR3 is 12 amino acids long. The V and J ends lost 2 bases and 2 bases respectively, with 3 bases between them. DNA for the CDR3: TGTGCCAGTAGTATAATGAACTATGGCTACACCTTC. It specifies CASSIMNYGYTF.

Comment on this clone: The sample holds other DNA sequences that translate to the same CDR3. This sequence joins TRBV19 and TRBJ2-7; maybe TRBD1 (5 bases). The V and J ends lost 5 bases and 0 bases respectively, with 8 bases between them. The CDR3 is 13 residues long. Germline V gene sequence: CDR1 LNHDA, CDR2 SQIVND (reference sequence). DNA of the CDR3: TGTGCCAGTAGTCCTGACAGCTCCTACGAGCAGTACTTC. Translation: CASSPDSSYEQYF.

The gene calls are TRBV7-8 and TRBJ2-1, with 7 bases aligning to TRBD1. The CDR3 has 14 amino acids. Germline V gene lookup returns CDR1 SGHVS and CDR2 FQNEAQ. Trimming at V came to 2 bases and at J to 2 bases, leaving 0 bases not matched to a gene. CDR3 DNA sequence: TGTGCCAGCAGCTTACAGGGGGCCTACAATGAGCAGTTCTTC. Amino acids: CASSLQGAYNEQFF.

The chain joins TRBV5-6 to TRBJ1-2, with 7 bases that match TRBD1. The CDR3 spans 16 residues. The ends lost 2 bases at V and 5 bases at J; junction bases unmatched: 12. Germline V gene data show CDR1 as SGHDT and CDR2 as YYEEEE. The CDR3 is CASSFNGPGGLYGYTF. The CDR3 DNA follows: TGTGCCAGCAGCTTTAACGGTCCAGGGGGATTATATGGCTACACCTTC.

The chain links TRBV28 to TRBJ1-3, with D maybe TRBD1 (5 bases). Trimming shortened V by 3 bases and J by 4 bases, and 10 bases separated the two germline ends. Germline-derived CDR1 and CDR2 are MDHEN and SYDVKM. The CDR3 has 14 amino acids. CDR3 coding DNA: TGTGCCAGCAGTTTGTTGGGGCACGGAAACACCATATATTTT. Translating it yields CASSLLGHGNTIYF.

The V call is TRBV14, the J call TRBJ2-1; D is unclear. The CDR3 has 15 amino acids. CDR1 and CDR2 (germline): SGHDN, FVKESK. V was cut by 0 bases and J by 0 bases, with 6 bases left in between. CDR3 residues: CASSQDASSYNEQFF. Here the CDR3 DNA reads TGTGCCAGCAGCCAAGATGCGAGCTCCTACAATGAGCAGTTCTTC. The full variable domain, with the rest looked up from reference TRBV14 and TRBJ2-1, is EAGVTQFPSHSVIEKGQTVTLRCDPISGHDNLYWYRRVMGKEIKFLLHFVKESKQDESGMPNNRFLAERTGGTYSTLKVQPAELEDSGVYFCASSQDASSYNEQFFGPGTRLTVL.

This sequence joins TRBV30 and TRBJ1-5; 7 bases map to TRBD1. CDR1 is GTSNPN and CDR2 is SVGIG in the germline V gene (reference sequence). The CDR3 loop spans 14 amino acids. The trim removed 4 bases at V and 1 base at J, leaving 4 bases unmatched. CDR3 sequence (DNA): TGTGCCTGGAATATGGGACAGAGCAATCAGCCCCAGCATTTT. Amino acid sequence: CAWNMGQSNQPQHF.

The V gene is TRBV27, the J gene TRBJ2-7; D gene ambiguous. Germline V gene data show CDR1 as MNHEY and CDR2 as SMNVEV (reference sequence). This CDR3 region has 13 residues. V was cut by 6 bases and J by 1 base, with 10 bases left in between. CDR3 in amino acids: CASSAELSYEQYF. The CDR3 coding sequence is TGTGCCAGCAGCGCCGAGCTGTCCTACGAGCAGTACTTC.

The chain uses TRBV28 and TRBJ2-5, with D possibly being TRBD1 or TRBD2 (5 bases each). V was clipped by 3 bases and J by 5 bases, with 10 bases between them. The V gene's germline CDR1 is MDHEN and CDR2 SYDVKM. CDR3 size: 13 residues. The CDR3 is CASSFQGGETQYF. DNA of the CDR3: TGTGCCAGCAGTTTCCAGGGCGGGGAGACCCAGTACTTC.

This chain connects TRBV11-2 to TRBJ2-1; D tentatively fits TRBD1 or TRBD2 (6 bases each). V was trimmed by 3 bases and J by 0 bases, leaving 12 bases between them. Germline V lookup: CDR1 SGHAT, CDR2 FQNNGV. The CDR3 contains 16 residues. The CDR3 loop is CASSLGGGISYNEQFF. The DNA of the CDR3 is TGTGCCAGCAGCTTGGGGGGCGGGATCTCCTACAATGAGCAGTTCTTC.

J is TRBJ1-5 and V is TRBV19; TRBD1 aligns across 7 bases. With 4 bases clipped from V and 3 bases from J, the junction kept 9 bases outside the gene matches. Germline assignment: CDR1 LNHDA and CDR2 SQIVND (reference sequence). This CDR3 is 16 amino acids long. The CDR3 sequence is CASSSYRDSYNQPQHF. The CDR3 DNA reads as TGTGCCAGTAGTAGCTACCGGGACAGCTACAATCAGCCCCAGCATTTT.

For this clone: The junction departs from the called germline gene at one end, perhaps through a read error. V gene TRBV25-1 combines with J gene TRBJ2-7; D is undetermined. Germline values: CDR1 MGHDK, CDR2 SYGVNS. There are 15 residues in the CDR3. The CDR3 spells CASRPPLVNTYGQYF. The CDR3 DNA follows: TGTGCCAGCAGGCCGCCTCTGGTAAATACCTACGGGCAGTACTTC.